Below, one T cell receptor beta chain is given with its context. In the original analysis: The assay estimated nucleated cells by amplifying reference gene primers. Using immunoSEQ multiplex PCR, the repertoire was profiled, and TCRdb retains in-frame clones only, with some absent. Clonal size and the V and J genes are those of that table, whereas D and trimming came from the DNA. The sample has about 250,000 clones; around 88% are singletons. This sample stems from a study of blood T cell repertoires in COVID-19. Study information: Specimens from acute and convalescent COVID-19 originated in the United States, Italy and Spain. PBMCs, B-cell-depleted T cells, or T cells provided the cDNA or gDNA that made up the material.

The CDR3 is 14 residues long. Trimming took off 3 bases at V and 6 bases at J, with 14 bases between the two ends. From germline, CDR1 is LNHDA and CDR2 SQIVND (reference sequence). The gene calls are TRBV19 and TRBJ2-5; a weak D match, TRBD1 (5 bases). Sequencing was carried out using peripheral blood. The sequence was obtained from a man between 40 and 49 years old with active or convalescent COVID-19. CDR3 in amino acids: CASSMEAGLQTQYF. The CDR3 nucleotides are TGTGCCAGTAGTATGGAAGCAGGGTTGCAGACCCAGTACTTC.